This T cell receptor beta chain is from a study of human T cells and chemical hapten exposure. Study-wide context: Patients received weekly diphenylcyclopropenone doses to the scalp throughout the approximately 25-week study.

Many counts were recorded for this clonotype. Its antigen is unidentified. Time point specified: patch test 3, about 24 weeks after DPC sensitization. Treatment described: therapeutic diphenylcyclopropenone sensitization with weekly scalp DPC. The ends lost 4 bases at V and 4 bases at J; junction bases unmatched: 3. This CDR3 is 12 amino acids long. The germline V gene has CDR1 GTSNPN and CDR2 SVGIG (reference sequence). General study points: Once DPC sensitization occurred, TCRs above 1 in 1000 frequency showed no change.

TCRdb processed the RACE reads anew with MiXCR; each CDR3 protein has one entry. The sample lists roughly 90,000 distinct CDR3 sequences; roughly 10% were seen once. J is TRBJ2-5 and V is TRBV30; 7 bases are shared with TRBD1. The sequence came from a woman aged 30 to 39 with alopecia areata. Some clones in this sample may be carry-over from other donors' samples. This specimen was whole blood, taken in connection with sensitization to the hapten diphenylcyclopropenone (DPC). The CDR3 bases are TGTGCCTGGAACAGGGGTCTAGAGACCCAGTACTTC. Translated, it gives CAWNRGLETQYF.